These 29 T cell receptor beta chains came from one sample sequenced in a study of T-cell reconstitution after alpha-beta-depleted transplantation in children. A TCRbeta library incorporating unique molecular identifiers was prepared. Using its own MiXCR run on the PCR reads, TCRdb lists one record per CDR3 protein. The profile shows about 400,000 distinct CDR3 sequences, approximately 20% of them singletons. Sample: PBMCs from the stem cell graft donor, taken from the stem cell graft. The receptors derive from a human donor who donated a stem cell graft to a child with acute myeloid leukemia.

The rearrangement links TRBV20-1 to TRBJ2-7; D unclear. This CDR3 is 13 amino acids long. Germline V gene sequence: CDR1 DFQATT, CDR2 SNEGSKA (reference sequence). V lost 0 bases to trimming and J lost 5 bases, with 11 bases between them. CDR3: CSARDTKGNEQYF. DNA of the CDR3: TGCAGTGCTAGAGATACGAAGGGAAACGAGCAGTACTTC.

This clonotype has at least ten counts. CDR3 in DNA: TGCAGTGCTAGGGGGCGACAGTCTAGCTCTGGGGCCAACGTCCTGACTTTC. Its protein is CSARGRQSSSGANVLTF. The gene calls are TRBV20-1 and TRBJ2-6; D might be TRBD1 (5 bases). Germline CDR1 DFQATT, CDR2 SNEGSKA (reference sequence). This CDR3 contains 17 residues. Trimming pared 3 bases from V and 0 bases from J, leaving 15 bases between.

This clonotype occurred many times. The chain recombines TRBV20-1 with TRBJ1-2; TRBD1 matches at 7 bases. Trimming cost V 5 bases and J 6 bases; bases outside gene matches: 12. The CDR3 extends over 14 amino acids. The V gene's germline CDR1 is DFQATT and CDR2 SNEGSKA (reference sequence). The CDR3 sequence is CSAEQGVTFDGYTF. The CDR3 region has the DNA TGCAGTGCTGAGCAGGGGGTGACCTTCGATGGCTACACCTTC.

There are a few counts of this clonotype. This sequence joins TRBV7-3 and TRBJ2-1; TRBD1 or TRBD2 may be the D gene (6 bases each). This CDR3 has 15 amino acids. The germline V gene encodes CDR1 SGHTA and CDR2 FQGTGA. With 2 bases removed from V and 8 bases from J, the gap between germline ends came to 16 bases. The CDR3 sequence: CASSLFGGHMDEQFF. The CDR3, as DNA: TGTGCCAGCAGCTTATTTGGGGGGCATATGGATGAGCAGTTCTTC.

This clonotype was observed a handful of times. The CDR3 DNA reads as TGCGCCAGCAGCTTCCCCATGGACAGGGCTGAAGGCACAGATACGCAGTATTTT. It specifies CASSFPMDRAEGTDTQYF. This chain links TRBV5-1 with TRBJ2-3; TRBD1 aligns across 8 bases. Per the germline V gene, CDR1 is SGHRS and CDR2 is YFSETQ. J was trimmed by 1 base and V by 2 bases; bases with no gene match: 12. The CDR3 extends over 18 amino acids.

This clonotype was seen more than once but under ten times. The J gene is TRBJ1-5, the V gene TRBV18; no clear D. Trimming took 2 bases from V and 3 from J, leaving 5 bases between them. Germline loops: CDR1 KGHSH, CDR2 LQKENI. This CDR3 is 13 amino acids long. CDR3 amino acids: CASSPESNQPQHF. CDR3 nucleotides: TGTGCCAGCTCACCAGAGTCCAATCAGCCCCAGCATTTT.

This clonotype has a handful of counts. V usage is TRBV29-1 and J usage is TRBJ1-2, with D unclear. The V gene lost 5 bases and the J gene lost 0 bases, with 7 bases spanning the gap. Germline-derived CDR1 and CDR2 are SQVTM and ANQGSEA. CDR3 length equals 12 residues. CDR3 loop: CSVYDSNYGYTF. The CDR3 coding sequence is TGCAGCGTTTACGACTCTAACTATGGCTACACCTTC.

This clonotype was seen only a few times. The chain carries TRBV20-1 and TRBJ2-1; 10 bases map to TRBD2. The V and J ends lost 3 bases and 2 bases, in that order; junction bases with no gene match: 7. Looked up from germline, CDR1 is DFQATT and CDR2 is SNEGSKA (reference sequence). The CDR3 has 16 residues. CDR3 DNA: TGCAGTGCTAGGGGGCTAGCGGGGGATACCTACAATGAGCAGTTCTTC. This encodes CSARGLAGDTYNEQFF.

The chain recombines TRBV2 with TRBJ2-7; a possible D gene is TRBD2 (6 bases). The ends were cut back, 1 base at V and 13 bases at J, with 14 bases in the middle. CDR1 and CDR2 from the germline V gene are SNHLY and FYNNEI. The CDR3 length is 12 residues. The CDR3 is CASSEGRESSYF. CDR3 nucleotide sequence: TGTGCCAGCAGTGAAGGTCGGGAGTCATCATACTTC.

This clonotype has a count of ten or more. The J gene is TRBJ2-3, the V gene TRBV29-1, with a possible D match to TRBD1 (6 bases). The CDR3 loop spans 15 amino acids. CDR1 is SQVTM, CDR2 ANQGSEA, per germline. Trimming took 6 bases from V and 0 from J, leaving 16 bases between them. The CDR3 DNA reads as TGCAGCGTCTCCGGACAGCCCTCTAGCACAGATACGCAGTATTTT. Amino acids: CSVSGQPSSTDTQYF.

Worth noting for this clonotype: At one end, the junction sequence differs from germline, possibly due to a read error. The chain links TRBV20-1 to TRBJ2-1; weak D call: TRBD2 (6 bases). Germline V gene sequence: CDR1 DFQATT, CDR2 SNEGSKA (reference sequence). The CDR3 is made up of 16 amino acids. The CDR3 coding sequence is TGCTGTGCTAGGAGGGCCGACTATCGAACCTACAATGAGCAGTTCTTC. It yields the protein CCARRADYRTYNEQFF.

A few counts support this clonotype. The chain combines TRBV29-1 with TRBJ2-1; 12 bases map to TRBD1. The germline gives CDR1 SQVTM, CDR2 ANQGSEA. Trimming at V came to 3 bases and at J to 4 bases, leaving 4 bases not matched to a gene. This CDR3 contains 15 residues. CDR3 sequence (DNA): TGCAGCGTTGATACGGGACAGGGGGCTTACAATGAGCAGTTCTTC. Translating it yields CSVDTGQGAYNEQFF.

The chain is built from TRBV7-3 and TRBJ1-1; D perhaps matches TRBD1 (5 bases). Trimming pared 5 bases from V and 7 bases from J, leaving 14 bases between. This CDR3 spans 13 amino acids. The germline V gene has CDR1 SGHTA and CDR2 FQGTGA. In DNA form, the CDR3 reads TGTGCCAGCAGCCCGGGACTACAAGGTGAAGCTTTCTTT. Amino acids: CASSPGLQGEAFF.

This clonotype was detected many times. The chain uses TRBV29-1 and TRBJ2-5; maybe TRBD1 (5 bases). The V and J ends lost 4 bases and 1 base respectively, with 13 bases between them. CDR1 SQVTM and CDR2 ANQGSEA come from the germline V gene. This CDR3 has 14 amino acids. CDR3 region: CSVVRGSGQETQYF. The CDR3 region has the DNA TGCAGCGTTGTTAGGGGCTCGGGCCAAGAGACCCAGTACTTC.

This clonotype was seen ten or more times. The chain is built from TRBV29-1 and TRBJ1-1, with unresolved D. V was shortened by 4 bases and J by 0 bases, with 6 bases between the two germline ends. The CDR3 length is 12 residues. Germline V lookup: CDR1 SQVTM, CDR2 ANQGSEA. This CDR3 is CSVGSMNTEAFF. CDR3 DNA: TGCAGCGTTGGCAGCATGAACACTGAAGCTTTCTTT.

This clonotype was seen at least ten times. This sequence joins TRBV20-1 and TRBJ2-1, with D unclear. V gave up 2 bases and J gave up 8 bases, with 16 bases separating them. The CDR3 is 14 amino acids. Germline V gives CDR1 DFQATT, CDR2 SNEGSKA (reference sequence). The CDR3 region is CSARNGYGYDEQFF. The CDR3 DNA reads TGCAGTGCTAGAAACGGGTATGGGTACGATGAGCAGTTCTTC.

This clonotype was observed at least ten times. The chain links TRBV20-1 to TRBJ2-7; TRBD2 matches 14 bases. The CDR3 spans 13 residues. CDR1 is DFQATT, CDR2 SNEGSKA, per germline (reference sequence). The CDR3 DNA reads as TGCGGGGGACTAGCGGGAGATCGTTACGAGCAGTACTTC. Translating gives CGGLAGDRYEQYF.

The chain combines TRBV7-9 with TRBJ2-1, with D hard to call. Germline V gives CDR1 SEHNR, CDR2 FQNEAQ (reference sequence). CDR3 size: 16 residues. V was trimmed by 3 bases and J by 8 bases, leaving 20 bases between them. The CDR3 spells CASSFPAGVVLDEQFF. DNA of the CDR3: TGTGCCAGCAGCTTCCCGGCAGGAGTAGTCTTAGATGAGCAGTTCTTC.

The V gene is TRBV28, the J gene TRBJ1-1, with a weak D call TRBD1 (6 bases). V was pared by 4 bases and J by 10 bases, with 13 bases between. CDR1 and CDR2 (germline): MDHEN, SYDVKM. The CDR3 sequence is 12 residues long. CDR3 bases: TGTGCCAGCAGTTCAGGGGCGGGGGGAGCTTTCTTT. Translation gives CASSSGAGGAFF.

This clonotype was observed a handful of times. The CDR3 sequence is CASELAYRTDTQYF. CDR3 DNA sequence: TGTGCCAGCGAACTAGCGTACCGCACAGATACGCAGTATTTT. The chain uses TRBV12-3 or TRBV12-4 and TRBJ2-3, with 7 bases identical to TRBD2. V trimming: 8 bases; J trimming: 1 base; junction bases outside the gene matches: 6. This CDR3 spans 14 amino acids.

This clonotype was detected ten times or more. The gene calls are TRBV20-1 and TRBJ1-6; no definite D call. V lost 0 bases and J 10 bases, leaving 13 bases between the germline ends. This CDR3 contains 14 residues. Per germline, CDR1 DFQATT and CDR2 SNEGSKA (reference sequence). CDR3 in DNA: TGCAGTGCTAGAGATTTCCGCCTCCAGTCACCCCTCCACTTT. It specifies CSARDFRLQSPLHF.

This clonotype was picked up many times. The chain recombines TRBV20-1 with TRBJ1-1; D call uncertain. The germline V gene has CDR1 DFQATT and CDR2 SNEGSKA (reference sequence). V was shortened by 2 bases and J by 0 bases, with 10 bases between the two germline ends. This CDR3 region has 14 residues. The DNA for the CDR3 is TGCAGTGCTAGAACGCCAACCATGAACACTGAAGCTTTCTTT. Its protein product is CSARTPTMNTEAFF.

The chain is built from TRBV5-1 and TRBJ2-2, with 10 positions matching TRBD2. Looked up from germline, CDR1 is SGHRS and CDR2 is YFSETQ. The CDR3 runs to 16 residues. The V and J ends lost 0 bases and 7 bases, in that order; junction bases with no gene match: 6. This chain's CDR3 is CASSLGLAGVLGELFF. CDR3 in DNA: TGCGCCAGCAGCTTGGGGCTAGCGGGAGTCCTCGGGGAGCTGTTTTTT.

The chain carries TRBV21-1 and TRBJ2-7; the DNA was not used to check the table's D call, TRBD2. TRBV21-1 is an annotated pseudogene. The CDR3 consists of 16 residues. The chain's CDR3 is CASSKGASELNYEQYF. For the CDR3, the DNA is TGTGCCAGCAGCAAAGGGGCTAGCGAACTCAACTACGAGCAGTACTTC.

The J gene is TRBJ2-5, the V gene TRBV28; D is perhaps TRBD1 (6 bases). The V gene lost 5 bases and the J gene lost 4 bases, with 14 bases spanning the gap. Germline V gene lookup returns CDR1 MDHEN and CDR2 SYDVKM. This CDR3 is built from 14 residues. In DNA form, the CDR3 reads TGTGCCAGCAGTCCCCTACAGGGACCAGAGACCCAGTACTTC. It yields the protein CASSPLQGPETQYF.

The chain carries TRBV15 and TRBJ2-7; no clear D gene. CDR1 and CDR2 from the germline V gene are LNHNV and YYDKDF (reference sequence). The CDR3 sequence is 16 residues long. The V gene lost 1 base and the J gene lost 2 bases, with 15 bases spanning the gap. Here the CDR3 DNA reads TGTGCCACCAGCAGAGTAACCGCGCGGCCCACCTACGAGCAGTACTTC. This sequence encodes CATSRVTARPTYEQYF.

This clonotype has a handful of counts. The chain joins TRBV28 to TRBJ2-5; 7 bases line up with TRBD1. The CDR3 consists of 14 residues. Germline-derived CDR1 and CDR2 are MDHEN and SYDVKM. The V gene end was trimmed by 5 bases and the J gene end by 6 bases; junction bases not matched to a gene: 9. CDR3 nucleotide sequence: TGTGCCAGCAGTCCATCTTGGGACAGCAAGACCCAGTACTTC. Its protein is CASSPSWDSKTQYF.

This chain joins TRBV5-1 and TRBJ2-1; the D call may be TRBD1 or TRBD2 (7 bases each). The CDR3 has 13 residues. V shed 3 bases and J shed 6 bases, with 10 bases lying between them. The germline gives CDR1 SGHRS, CDR2 YFSETQ. The CDR3 DNA reads TGCGCCAGCAGCTCCAGGGGGGGCAATGAGCAGTTCTTC. Its protein is CASSSRGGNEQFF.

This clonotype was observed a handful of times. The genes are TRBV27 and TRBJ2-7; D is perhaps TRBD1 or TRBD2 (5 bases each). Trimming took 6 bases from V and 3 from J, leaving 12 bases between them. CDR3 size: 13 residues. CDR1 is MNHEY, CDR2 SMNVEV, per germline (reference sequence). CDR3 sequence (DNA): TGTGCCAGCAGCTCCGGGGCCCTCTACGAGCAGTACTTC. This translates into CASSSGALYEQYF.